This record covers a single T cell receptor (beta chain). As yet, its antigen is unknown. TCRdb reprocessed the 5' RACE reads via MiXCR and lists one record per CDR3 protein. Of around 500,000 distinct CDR3 sequences in the sample, over 15% were seen once. This sample was taken from a study of T-cell memory formation after mild COVID-19. Study findings and constraints: Among CD4+ contracting clones, most were CM and EM, and CD8+ ones EMRA.

This CDR3 has 15 amino acids. V lost 5 bases and J 2 bases, leaving 12 bases between the germline ends. The germline V gene encodes CDR1 SGHVS and CDR2 FQNEAQ. The rearrangement uses TRBV7-8 and TRBJ2-2; D is undetermined. The specimen sequenced was PBMCs or a T cell subset sorted from them (not recorded which). The clonotype comes from an adult woman who had mild COVID-19 (a few samples of this study predate the infection). Cell type and time point are not known. This chain's CDR3 is CASSPDTSNTGELFF. For the CDR3, the DNA is TGTGCCAGCAGCCCCGACACGAGTAACACCGGGGAGCTGTTTTTT.